This T cell receptor (beta chain) stems from a study of shared clonotypes between healthy human individuals. Looking at the study overall: Participating donors consisted of a couple of women and a few men aged 18 to 49.

Of note for this clone: Antigen: not known.

Study-level points and caveats: Memory subsets had estimated richness that was generally smaller than that of naive subsets. Large depth notwithstanding, sorted-subset sequencing proved incomplete by rarefaction.

The protocol was immunoSEQ multiplex PCR, while the TCRdb copy is restricted to in-frame clones and leaves out a portion. In the table there are under 1,100,000 clones, under 80% of which are singletons. Germline values: CDR1 LGHNA, CDR2 YSLEER. Trimming took 0 bases from V and 5 from J, leaving 11 bases between them. The CDR3 covers 14 residues. The clonotype comes from a man between 18 and 29 years old in good health. Specimen: memory CD4+ T cells sorted from blood. This sample's subset: CD45RA-negative fraction. The rearrangement joins TRBV4-3 to TRBJ2-7; the D call may be TRBD1 or TRBD2 (5 bases each). The CDR3 loop is CASSQEGTQDEQYF. The DNA of the CDR3 is TGCGCCAGCAGCCAAGAGGGGACCCAGGACGAGCAGTACTTC.